One T cell receptor beta chain is described in this entry. The target antigen is unknown. TCR beta libraries were made by quantitative 5'-RACE with molecular barcodes. TCRdb processed the 5' RACE reads anew with MiXCR; each CDR3 protein has one entry. This table has some 290,000 distinct CDR3 sequences, 15% to 20% appearing once. CDR1 and CDR2 (germline): SGHTA, FQGTGA. Trimming removed 2 bases at V and 5 bases at J, with 15 bases between. There are 15 residues in the CDR3. The record originates from a study of CD8 T cells in ankylosing spondylitis. The study's findings and limits: CD8+ by phenotype, disease-linked clones were relatively rare in peripheral blood. Earlier authors reported some of these motif variants in reactive arthritis synovial fluid and blood. A TCR beta motif of under ten highly homologous variants appeared characteristic of ankylosing spondylitis blood.

The chain couples TRBV7-3 to TRBJ2-5, with D possibly TRBD2 on 7 matching bases. Sequencing used blood, either unsorted or a sorted T cell fraction (not recorded which). The receptor was derived from a male donor with ankylosing spondylitis or in good health (not recorded which). CDR3 DNA: TGTGCCAGCAGCTTAGTCCCGGGGGGCAGGGAGACCCAGTACTTC. Residues: CASSLVPGGRETQYF.